This T cell receptor (beta chain) was found in a study of control samples from healthy donors and cancer patients. This clone appeared once. CDR1 LNHDA and CDR2 SQIVND come from the germline V gene (reference sequence). The CDR3 extends over 15 amino acids. Trimming removed 2 bases at V and 8 bases at J, with 13 bases between. Generated by immunoSEQ multiplex PCR, the TCRdb table keeps only in-frame clones and is missing some. The table records roughly 70,000 clones, around 93% of them present only once. The clonotype was recovered from a woman younger than 45 in good health. Sequenced: blood. V and J are TRBV19 and TRBJ1-6; D unresolved. Here the CDR3 DNA reads TGTGCCAGTAGTATATGGGCCCAGTCGGATTCACCCCTCCACTTT. Translating gives CASSIWAQSDSPLHF. The variable domain in full, with the rest retrieved from reference TRBV19 and TRBJ1-6, is DGGITQSPKYLFRKEGQNVTLSCEQNLNHDAMYWYRQDPGQGLRLIYYSQIVNDFQKGDIAEGYSVSREKKESFPLTVTSAQKNPTAFYLCASSIWAQSDSPLHFGNGTRLTVT.